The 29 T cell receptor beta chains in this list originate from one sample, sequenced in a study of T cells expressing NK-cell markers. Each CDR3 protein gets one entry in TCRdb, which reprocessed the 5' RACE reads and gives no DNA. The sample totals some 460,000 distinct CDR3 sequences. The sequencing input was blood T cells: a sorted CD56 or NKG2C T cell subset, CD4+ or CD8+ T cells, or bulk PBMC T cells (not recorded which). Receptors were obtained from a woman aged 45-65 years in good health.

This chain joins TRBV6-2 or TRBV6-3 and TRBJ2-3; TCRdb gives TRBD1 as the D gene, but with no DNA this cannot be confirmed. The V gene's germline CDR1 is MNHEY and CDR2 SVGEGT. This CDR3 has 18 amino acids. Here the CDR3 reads CASSNGEWRDSARGTQYF.

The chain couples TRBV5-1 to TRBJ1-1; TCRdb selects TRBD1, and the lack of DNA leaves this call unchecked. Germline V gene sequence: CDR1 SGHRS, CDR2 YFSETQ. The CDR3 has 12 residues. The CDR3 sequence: CASSLAQGEAFF.

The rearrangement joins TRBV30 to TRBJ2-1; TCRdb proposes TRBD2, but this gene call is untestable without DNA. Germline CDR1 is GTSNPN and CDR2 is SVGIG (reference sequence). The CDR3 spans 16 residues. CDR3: CAWSRLRGASYNEQFF.

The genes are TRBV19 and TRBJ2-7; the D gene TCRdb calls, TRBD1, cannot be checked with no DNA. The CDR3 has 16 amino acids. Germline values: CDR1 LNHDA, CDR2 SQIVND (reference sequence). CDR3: CASSGGQGSRAYEQYF.

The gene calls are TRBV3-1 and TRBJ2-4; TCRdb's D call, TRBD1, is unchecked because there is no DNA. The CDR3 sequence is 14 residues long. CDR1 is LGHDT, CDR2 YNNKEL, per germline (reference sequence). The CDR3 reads CASSHGGAENIQYF. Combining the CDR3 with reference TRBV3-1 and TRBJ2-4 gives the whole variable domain DTAVSQTPKYLVTQMGNDKSIKCEQNLGHDTMYWYKQDSKKFLKIMFSYNNKELIINETVPNRFSPKSPDKAHLNLHINSLELGDSAVYFCASSHGGAENIQYFGAGTRLSVL.

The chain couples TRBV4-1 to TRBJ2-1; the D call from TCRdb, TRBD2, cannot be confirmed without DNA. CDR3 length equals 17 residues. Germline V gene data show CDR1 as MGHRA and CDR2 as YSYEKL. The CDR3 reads CASSQRTSGRARNEQFF.

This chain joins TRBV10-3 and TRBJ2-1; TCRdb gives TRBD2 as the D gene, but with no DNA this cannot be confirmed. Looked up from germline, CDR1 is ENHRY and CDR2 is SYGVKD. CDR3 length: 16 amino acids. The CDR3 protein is CAISESPAGGIDEQFF.

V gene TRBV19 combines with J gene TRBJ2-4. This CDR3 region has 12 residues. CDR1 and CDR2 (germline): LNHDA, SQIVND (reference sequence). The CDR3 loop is CASSIVKNIQYF.

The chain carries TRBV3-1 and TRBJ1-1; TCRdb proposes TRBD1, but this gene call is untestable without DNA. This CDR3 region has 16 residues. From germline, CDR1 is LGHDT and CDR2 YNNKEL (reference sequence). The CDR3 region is CASSQYPQAMNTEAFF.

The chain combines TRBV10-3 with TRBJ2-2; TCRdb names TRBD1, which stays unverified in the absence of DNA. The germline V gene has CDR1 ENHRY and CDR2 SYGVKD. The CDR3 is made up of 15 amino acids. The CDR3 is CAISPTGANTGELFF.

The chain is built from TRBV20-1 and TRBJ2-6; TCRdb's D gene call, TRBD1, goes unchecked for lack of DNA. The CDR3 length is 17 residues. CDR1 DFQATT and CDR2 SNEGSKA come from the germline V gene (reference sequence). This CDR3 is CSARVPGGTGRSHVLTF.

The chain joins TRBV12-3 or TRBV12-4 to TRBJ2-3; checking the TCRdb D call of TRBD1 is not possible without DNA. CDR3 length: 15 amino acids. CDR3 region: CASSLAQGNTDTQYF.

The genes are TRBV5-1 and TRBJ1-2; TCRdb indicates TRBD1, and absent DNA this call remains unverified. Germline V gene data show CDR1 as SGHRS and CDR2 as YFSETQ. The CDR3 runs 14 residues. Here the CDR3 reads CASRTASTNYGYTF. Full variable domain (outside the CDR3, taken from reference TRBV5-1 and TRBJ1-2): KAGVTQTPRYLIKTRGQQVTLSCSPISGHRSVSWYQQTPGQGLQFLFEYFSETQRNKGNFPGRFSGRQFSNSRSEMNVSTLELGDSALYLCASRTASTNYGYTFGSGTRLTVV.

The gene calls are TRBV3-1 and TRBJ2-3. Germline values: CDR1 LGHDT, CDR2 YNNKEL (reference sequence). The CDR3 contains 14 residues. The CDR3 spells CASSQVLAGDTQYF.

The CDR3 sequence: CASLPEGEKLFF. The chain links TRBV6-2 or TRBV6-3 to TRBJ1-4. This CDR3 is built from 12 residues. CDR1 MNHEY and CDR2 SVGEGT come from the germline V gene.

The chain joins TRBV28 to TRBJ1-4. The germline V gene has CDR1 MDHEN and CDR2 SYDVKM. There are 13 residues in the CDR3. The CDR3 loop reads CASSFANNEKLFF.

CDR3 in amino acids: CASSLGILNYGYTF. The gene calls are TRBV5-1 and TRBJ1-2. The V gene's germline CDR1 is SGHRS and CDR2 YFSETQ. The CDR3 has 14 amino acids.

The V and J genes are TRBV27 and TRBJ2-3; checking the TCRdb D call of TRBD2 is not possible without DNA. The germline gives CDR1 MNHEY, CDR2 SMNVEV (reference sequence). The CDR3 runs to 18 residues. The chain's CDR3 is CASSPPGGVAGGSDTQYF.

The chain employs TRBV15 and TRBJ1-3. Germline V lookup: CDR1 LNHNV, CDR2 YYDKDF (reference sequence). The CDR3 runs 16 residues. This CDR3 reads CATSRVVGSSGNTIYF.

This CDR3 reads CAISEGGARPFF. The chain carries TRBV10-3 and TRBJ2-1; TCRdb returns TRBD2, unconfirmable since there is no DNA. Germline V gene data show CDR1 as ENHRY and CDR2 as SYGVKD. This CDR3 spans 12 amino acids.

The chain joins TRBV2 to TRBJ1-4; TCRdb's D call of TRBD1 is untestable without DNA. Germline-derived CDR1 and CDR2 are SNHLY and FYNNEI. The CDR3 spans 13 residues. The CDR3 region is CASKGQGNGKLFF.

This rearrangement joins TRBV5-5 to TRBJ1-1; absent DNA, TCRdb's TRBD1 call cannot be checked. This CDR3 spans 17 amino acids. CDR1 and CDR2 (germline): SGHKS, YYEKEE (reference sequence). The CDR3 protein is CASSLGLWRGMNTEAFF.

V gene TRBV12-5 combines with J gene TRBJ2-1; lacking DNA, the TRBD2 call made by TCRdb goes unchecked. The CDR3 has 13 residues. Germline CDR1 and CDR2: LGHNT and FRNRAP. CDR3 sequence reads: CATSRGGIAEQFF.

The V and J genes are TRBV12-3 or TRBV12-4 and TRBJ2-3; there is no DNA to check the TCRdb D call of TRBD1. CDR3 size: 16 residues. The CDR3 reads CASSRRTGGSTDTQYF.

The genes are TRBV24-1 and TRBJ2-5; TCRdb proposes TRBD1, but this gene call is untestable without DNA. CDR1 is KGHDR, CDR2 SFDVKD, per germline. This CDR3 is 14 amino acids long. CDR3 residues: CATSPGRGKETQYF.

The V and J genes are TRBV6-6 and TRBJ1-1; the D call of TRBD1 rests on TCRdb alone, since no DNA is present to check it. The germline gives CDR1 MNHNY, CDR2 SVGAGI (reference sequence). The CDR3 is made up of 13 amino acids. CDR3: CASGRGQMTEAFF.

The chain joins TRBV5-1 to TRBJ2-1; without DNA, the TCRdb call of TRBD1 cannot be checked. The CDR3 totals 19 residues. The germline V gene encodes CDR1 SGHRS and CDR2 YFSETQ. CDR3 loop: CASSSPLASGTGGGNEQFF.

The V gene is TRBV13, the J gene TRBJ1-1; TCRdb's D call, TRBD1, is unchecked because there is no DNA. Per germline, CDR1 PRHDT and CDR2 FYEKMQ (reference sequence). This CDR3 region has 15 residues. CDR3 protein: CASSLRQGWGTEAFF.

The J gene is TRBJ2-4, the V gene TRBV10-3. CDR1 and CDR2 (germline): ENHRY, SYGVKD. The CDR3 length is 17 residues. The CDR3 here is CAISESGGVLAKNIQYF.